This paragraph reports one T cell receptor beta chain. Losses at the gene ends were 7 bases for V and 5 bases for J; bases not matched to a gene: 9. The CDR3 contains 13 residues. Germline lookup yields CDR1 SQVTM and CDR2 ANQGSEA. This entry is derived from a study of blood T cell repertoires in COVID-19. Data came from immunoSEQ multiplex PCR; TCRdb stores just in-frame clones and leaves some out. The sample lists 250,000 to 300,000 clones, 88% occurring once. Sequencing was done on a sample of peripheral blood. This TCR was recovered from a woman in her seventies with COVID-19, enrolled during active disease. V usage is TRBV29-1 and J usage is TRBJ2-5, with TRBD1 matching 8 bases. This CDR3 is CSGWTGRGETQYF. CDR3 bases: TGCAGCGGATGGACAGGGCGAGGTGAGACCCAGTACTTC.